This T cell receptor beta chain was sequenced during a study of T cells in Graves' hyperthyroidism and ophthalmopathy. Amplification targeted TCR beta CDR3 regions from RNA transcripts. Carried out on the TCR CDR3, a first-round RT-PCR used the HTBI primer set. TCRdb passed the multiplex PCR reads through MiXCR, listing each CDR3 protein once. Here the sample spans about 50,000 distinct CDR3 sequences, 45% to 50% being singletons. In this sample, this clonotype turned up many times. Per the germline V gene, CDR1 is SGHRS and CDR2 is YFSETQ. The CDR3 is 17 residues long. V trimming: 4 bases; J trimming: 4 bases; junction bases outside the gene matches: 12.

The source is a woman in her fifties or sixties with Graves' hyperthyroidism. The rearrangement links TRBV5-1 to TRBJ2-3; 10 positions agree with TRBD1. Input material: peripheral blood or thyroid tissue (not recorded which). The CDR3 nucleotides are TGCGCCAGCAGCCTAGAACCGGGACAGGGGCGCGCAGATACGCAGTATTTT. Its translation is CASSLEPGQGRADTQYF.